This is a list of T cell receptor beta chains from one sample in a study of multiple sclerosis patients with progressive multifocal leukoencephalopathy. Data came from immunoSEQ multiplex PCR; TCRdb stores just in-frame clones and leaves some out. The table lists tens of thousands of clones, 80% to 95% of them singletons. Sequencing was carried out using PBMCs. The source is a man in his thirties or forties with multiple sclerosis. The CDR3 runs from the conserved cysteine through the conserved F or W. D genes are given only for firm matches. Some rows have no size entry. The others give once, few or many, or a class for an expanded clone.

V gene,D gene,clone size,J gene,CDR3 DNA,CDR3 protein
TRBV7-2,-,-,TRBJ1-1,TGTGCCAGCACCCCGGGTGGGTGTGGGAACACTGAAGCTTTCTTT,CASTPGGCGNTEAFF
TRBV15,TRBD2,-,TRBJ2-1,TGTGCCACCAGCAGAGACGGCGGGCCGAGACTAGCCGGCTCCTACAATGAGCAGTTCTTC,CATSRDGGPRLAGSYNEQFF
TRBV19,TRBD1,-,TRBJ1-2,TGTGCCAGTGCACGGGAACCGGGACAGGTCCATGGCTACACCTTC,CASAREPGQVHGYTF
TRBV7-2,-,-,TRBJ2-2,TGTGCCAGCAGCCCTCCCCTCGCCGGGGAGCTGTTTTTT,CASSPPLAGELFF
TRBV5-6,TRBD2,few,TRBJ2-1,TGTGCCAGCAGCCCACCGGGACTAGCGGGATACGGTGAGCAGTTCTTC,CASSPPGLAGYGEQFF
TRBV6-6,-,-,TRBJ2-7,TGTGCCAGCATGGGAGACTACCCCTACGAGCAGTACTTC,CASMGDYPYEQYF
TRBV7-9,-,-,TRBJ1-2,TGTGCCAGCAGCTTAGTTCCGTGGGAAAAAATCTCTGGCTACACCTTC,CASSLVPWEKISGYTF
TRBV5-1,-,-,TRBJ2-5,TGCGCCAGCAGCTGGAAGGGGACGACCGGGGGGACCCAGTACTTC,CASSWKGTTGGTQYF
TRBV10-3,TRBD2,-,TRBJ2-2,TGTGCCATCAGTTCACTAGCGGGAGACACCGGGGAGCTGTTTTTT,CAISSLAGDTGELFF
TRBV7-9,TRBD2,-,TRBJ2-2,TGTGCCAGCAGCTTGAGGCGGGAGAGGACCGGGGAGCTGTTTTTT,CASSLRRERTGELFF
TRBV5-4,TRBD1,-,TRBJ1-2,TGTGCCAGCAGCCCTAAGGGACAGAAGGTTTATGGCTACACCTTC,CASSPKGQKVYGYTF
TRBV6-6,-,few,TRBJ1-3,TGTGCCAGCAGCCTCCAGGCCCCGTCCACTGGAAACACCATATATTTT,CASSLQAPSTGNTIYF
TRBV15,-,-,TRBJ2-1,TGTGCCACCAGCAGAGACTTGGGGGGATCGGGCGAGCAGTTCTTC,CATSRDLGGSGEQFF
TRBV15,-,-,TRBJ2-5,TGTGCCACCAGCATCCAACCCCCGGGACCCCGAGAGACCCAGTACTTC,CATSIQPPGPRETQYF
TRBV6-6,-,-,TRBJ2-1,TGTGCCAGCAGCCGGACAGTCAATGAGCAGTTCTTC,CASSRTVNEQFF
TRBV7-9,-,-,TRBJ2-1,TGTGCCAGCAGCAAGGGGCAGGGGGGCAATGAGCAGTTCTTC,CASSKGQGGNEQFF
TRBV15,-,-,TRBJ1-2,TGTGCCACCAGCAGAGACGAGGGCCGTAACTACACCTTC,CATSRDEGRNYTF
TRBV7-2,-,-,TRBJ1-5,TGTGCCAGCAGCTTAGGGGACACCATGCAGCCCCAGCATTTT,CASSLGDTMQPQHF
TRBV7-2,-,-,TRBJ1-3,TGTGCCAGCAGCTTACTGGGGGGGCAGGGGACAGGAAACACCATATATTTT,CASSLLGGQGTGNTIYF
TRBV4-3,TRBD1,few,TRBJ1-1,TGCGCCAGCAGCAAGATGACAGGGTCGAACACTGAAGCTTTCTTT,CASSKMTGSNTEAFF
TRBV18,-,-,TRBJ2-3,TGTGCCAGCTCACCAGGGACCAGAGCCACAGATACGCAGTATTTT,CASSPGTRATDTQYF
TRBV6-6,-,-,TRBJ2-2,TGTGCCGTCCCGGAAGGGAACACCGGGGAGCTGTTTTTT,CAVPEGNTGELFF
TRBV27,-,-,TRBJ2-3,TGTGCCAGCCCCCCCCACCCCCAGGGCGCTCCTAGCACAGATACGCAGTATTTT,CASPPHPQGAPSTDTQYF
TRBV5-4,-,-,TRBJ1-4,TGTGCCAGCAGCCGGGGTCTTGGGGAAAAACTGTTTTTT,CASSRGLGEKLFF
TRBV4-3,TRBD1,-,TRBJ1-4,TGCGCCAGCAGCCAAGCCCTCGGTGGACAGGGGGCAATTTTTGAAAAACTGTTTTTT,CASSQALGGQGAIFEKLFF
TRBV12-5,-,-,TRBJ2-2,TGTGCTAGTGGTTTGGATCGGGGCGGGGAGCTGTTTTTT,CASGLDRGGELFF
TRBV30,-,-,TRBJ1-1,TGTGCCTGGGTCCAAGGGCCCCAGGTAACTTTCTTT,CAWVQGPQVTFF
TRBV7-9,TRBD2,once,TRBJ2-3,TGTGCCAGCAGCTTCTTTCCGGGAGGAATGATAAGGTCGACAGATACGCAGTATTTT,CASSFFPGGMIRSTDTQYF
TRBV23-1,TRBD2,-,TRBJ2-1,TGCGCCAGCAGTCAATCCCCTTCTTGTAGCGGGAAGGGCTCCTACAATGAGCAGTTCTTC,CASSQSPSCSGKGSYNEQFF
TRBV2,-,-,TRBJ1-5,TGTGCCAGCTGGAGGGCGGCAAAAAATAGCAATCAGCCCCAGCATTTT,CASWRAAKNSNQPQHF
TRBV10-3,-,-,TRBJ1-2,TGTGCCATCAACGACGCCAGCTACTATGGCTACACCTTC,CAINDASYYGYTF
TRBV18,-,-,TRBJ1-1,TGTGCCAGCTCACCCCGGGGGTGGGGGGGACCCTTGAACACTGAAGCTTTCTTT,CASSPRGWGGPLNTEAFF
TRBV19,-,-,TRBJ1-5,TGTGCCAGTAGTATAGGGGTAGGGGAGGGTTTGAATCAGCCCCAGCATTTT,CASSIGVGEGLNQPQHF
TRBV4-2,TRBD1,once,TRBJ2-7,TGTGCCAGCAGCCAAGAGCGGACAGGGTCCTACGAGCAGTACTTC,CASSQERTGSYEQYF
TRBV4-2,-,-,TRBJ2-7,TGTGCCAGCAGCGGTCAGGGTCTCTACGAGCAGTACTTC,CASSGQGLYEQYF
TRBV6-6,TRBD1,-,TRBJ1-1,TGTGCCAGCAGCGACAGGGCCTGGACTGAAGCTTTCTTT,CASSDRAWTEAFF
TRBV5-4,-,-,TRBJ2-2,TGTGCCAGCAGCTCGGTCGGGGTAGACACCGGGGAGCTGTTTTTT,CASSSVGVDTGELFF
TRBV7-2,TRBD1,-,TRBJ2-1,TGTGCCAGCAGCTCTGACAGGGGATTCAATGAGCAGTTCTTC,CASSSDRGFNEQFF
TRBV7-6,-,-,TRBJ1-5,TGTGCCAGCAGTTACAACCCAGATCAGCCCCAGCATTTT,CASSYNPDQPQHF
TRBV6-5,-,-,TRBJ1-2,TGTGCCAGCAGTTTTGGACGTCAGGGCTACACCTTC,CASSFGRQGYTF
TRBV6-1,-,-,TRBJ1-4,TGTGCCAGCAGCCTGGAGAGGAAAGAAAAACTGTTTTTT,CASSLERKEKLFF
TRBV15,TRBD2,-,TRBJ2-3,TGTGCCACCAGCAATAGCGGGAGTTCAGATACGCAGTATTTT,CATSNSGSSDTQYF
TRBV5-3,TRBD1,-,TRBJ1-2,TGTGCCAGAAGCTTGCCCTCGACAGGGAACTATGGCTACACCTTC,CARSLPSTGNYGYTF
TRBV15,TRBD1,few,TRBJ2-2,TGTGCCACCAGCAGAGGGACAGGGGGCGGCACCGGGGAGCTGTTTTTT,CATSRGTGGGTGELFF
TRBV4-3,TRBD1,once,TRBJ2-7,TGCGCCAGCAGCCACGGACAGGGAGACAACGAGCAGTACTTC,CASSHGQGDNEQYF
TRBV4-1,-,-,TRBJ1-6,TGCGCCAGCAGCCGGATCCCAACAGGCAGCTCCTATAATTCACCCCTCCACTTT,CASSRIPTGSSYNSPLHF